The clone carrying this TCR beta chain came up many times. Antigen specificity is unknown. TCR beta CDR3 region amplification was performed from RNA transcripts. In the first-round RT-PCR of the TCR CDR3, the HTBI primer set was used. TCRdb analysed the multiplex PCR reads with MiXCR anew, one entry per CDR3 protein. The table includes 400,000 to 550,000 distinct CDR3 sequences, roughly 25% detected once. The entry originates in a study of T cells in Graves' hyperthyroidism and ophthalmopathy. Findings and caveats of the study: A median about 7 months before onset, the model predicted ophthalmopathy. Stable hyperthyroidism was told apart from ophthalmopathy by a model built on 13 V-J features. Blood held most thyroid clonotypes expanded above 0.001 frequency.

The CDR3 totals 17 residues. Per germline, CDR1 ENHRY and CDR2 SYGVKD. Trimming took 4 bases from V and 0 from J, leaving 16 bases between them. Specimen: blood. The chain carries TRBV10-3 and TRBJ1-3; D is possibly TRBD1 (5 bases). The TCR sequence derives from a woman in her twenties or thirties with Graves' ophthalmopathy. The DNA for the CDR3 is TGTGCCATCAGTGCTTTCGGCCCAGGGAGCTCTGGAAACACCATATATTTT. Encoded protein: CAISAFGPGSSGNTIYF.